This entry describes one TCR beta chain. Its specificity is unknown. Measured with immunoSEQ multiplex PCR; TCRdb has only the in-frame clones, and not every one. Altogether about 18,000 clones are present, 85% to 90% being singletons, with the ten largest covering 3% to 4.5%. This specimen comes from a study of T cells in localized non-small cell lung cancer. Study findings and constraints: Higher adjacent-lung clonality was associated with shorter survival.

Trimming removed 11 bases from V and 9 bases from J; junction bases left unmatched: 12. Germline CDR1 reads SGHVS; CDR2 reads FQNEAQ. The CDR3 contains 13 residues. The sample was peripheral blood, taken before any cancer treatment. The chain carries TRBV7-8 and TRBJ2-1, with 8 bases identical to TRBD2. This receptor was identified in a male donor at least 60 years old with stage II squamous cell lung carcinoma. The CDR3 is CAGRSGTRGEQFF. The CDR3 DNA reads TGTGCCGGACGATCCGGGACTAGAGGTGAGCAGTTCTTC.